The 18 T cell receptor beta chains presented below share a single source sample, sequenced in a study. From the RT-PCR reads, TCRdb called clonotypes with MiXCR, one entry per CDR3 protein. The data hold about 680,000 distinct CDR3 sequences, with around 14% observed a single time. Sequenced material: memory CD4+ T cells from blood. Source of these receptors: a female donor in good health, serving as a healthy control.

This clonotype was found a few times. The rearrangement uses TRBV28 and TRBJ2-1, with unresolved D. The CDR3 sequence is 14 residues long. Trimming pared 5 bases from V and 8 bases from J, leaving 16 bases between. From germline, CDR1 is MDHEN and CDR2 SYDVKM. The CDR3 DNA sequence: TGTGCCAGCAGTCTCACCCCAATCGGCCATGAGCAGTTCTTC. This translates into CASSLTPIGHEQFF.

This chain connects TRBV4-3 to TRBJ1-2; 7 bases line up with TRBD1. The CDR3 has 15 residues. The J segment lost 3 bases and the V segment lost 2 bases, leaving 6 bases of the junction unmatched. Germline V gene sequence: CDR1 LGHNA, CDR2 YSLEER. The CDR3 is CASSQTGETYYGYTF. The CDR3 nucleotides read TGCGCCAGCAGCCAAACAGGGGAGACCTACTATGGCTACACCTTC.

This clonotype has just a few counts. The genes are TRBV30 and TRBJ1-3, with a weak D call TRBD1 (6 bases). The CDR3 extends over 14 amino acids. CDR1 is GTSNPN, CDR2 SVGIG, per germline (reference sequence). Trimming cost V 8 bases and J 0 bases, with 14 bases left between them. CDR3 amino acids: CALLRGRSGNTIYF. CDR3 coding DNA: TGTGCCCTTCTCCGGGGGCGCTCTGGAAACACCATATATTTT.

CDR3 bases: TGTGCCACCTCCCCTGGCCTACTCACAATTGGCTACACCTTC. Amino acid sequence: CATSPGLLTIGYTF. The gene calls are TRBV19 and TRBJ1-2, with no clear D. Between the trimmed V and J ends, which lost 10 bases and 7 bases, there was a span of 22 bases. This CDR3 has 14 residues. The germline gives CDR1 LNHDA, CDR2 SQIVND (reference sequence).

This chain joins TRBV20-1 and TRBJ2-5; D assignment may be TRBD1 or TRBD2 (6 bases each). The CDR3 totals 13 residues. Germline lookup yields CDR1 DFQATT and CDR2 SNEGSKA (reference sequence). The germline V and J ends were trimmed by 5 bases and 4 bases, with 14 bases remaining between them. The CDR3 nucleotides read TGCAGTGCTCGCCCGGGGGCAGGAGAGACCCAGTACTTC. Translating it yields CSARPGAGETQYF.

The V call is TRBV28, the J call TRBJ1-1; no reliable D call. CDR3 length: 15 amino acids. V was clipped by 1 base and J by 1 base, with 10 bases between them. Germline lookup yields CDR1 MDHEN and CDR2 SYDVKM. CDR3 coding DNA: TGTGCCAGCAGTTTATTCCGGGTCGGGAACACTGAAGCTTTCTTT. Translating gives CASSLFRVGNTEAFF.

The table lists this clonotype with many counts. The chain has TRBV20-1 and TRBJ2-1; D may be TRBD2 (6 bases). From germline, CDR1 is DFQATT and CDR2 SNEGSKA (reference sequence). The germline V and J ends were trimmed by 3 bases and 4 bases, with 16 bases remaining between them. This CDR3 is 15 amino acids long. For the CDR3, the DNA is TGCAGTGCTAGGATACAAGCGGGCACTTACAATGAGCAGTTCTTC. It yields the protein CSARIQAGTYNEQFF.

This clonotype was seen at least ten times. This chain connects TRBV5-1 to TRBJ1-2; the D is unclear. V was clipped by 1 base and J by 0 bases, with 10 bases between them. The CDR3 has 15 amino acids. CDR1 and CDR2 from the germline V gene are SGHRS and YFSETQ. DNA for the CDR3: TGCGCCAGCAGCTTGATACAGCCAGCTAACTATGGCTACACCTTC. The encoded protein is CASSLIQPANYGYTF.

This clonotype was picked up a small number of times. The V call is TRBV6-6, the J call TRBJ1-5; maybe TRBD1 (5 bases). Trimming pared 7 bases from V and 2 bases from J, leaving 18 bases between. CDR3 length: 16 amino acids. Looked up from germline, CDR1 is MNHNY and CDR2 is SVGAGI (reference sequence). CDR3 in DNA: TGTGCCAGCACCAACAATCAGGGAGTGGGCAATCAGCCCCAGCATTTT. Protein sequence: CASTNNQGVGNQPQHF.

This clonotype has at least ten counts. The chain couples TRBV7-8 to TRBJ2-3, with D possibly being TRBD2 (6 bases). CDR1 SGHVS and CDR2 FQNEAQ come from the germline V gene. The CDR3 spans 14 residues. V was cut by 1 base and J by 3 bases, with 8 bases left in between. CDR3 bases: TGTGCCAGCAGCTTAGAGGGGAGGACAGATACGCAGTATTTT. This translates into CASSLEGRTDTQYF.

This clonotype was seen a handful of times. Possible read error: a much larger clone is one base away. The chain links TRBV7-3 to TRBJ2-7, with 9 bases that match TRBD2. V was clipped by 1 base and J by 5 bases; unmatched bases: 3. The CDR3 totals 14 residues. CDR1 SGHTA and CDR2 FQGTGA come from the germline V gene. CDR3 amino acids: CASSLMGTSHEQYF. CDR3 DNA sequence: TGTGCCAGCAGCTTAATGGGGACTAGCCACGAGCAGTACTTC. Supplemented by reference TRBV7-3 and TRBJ2-7, the full variable domain reads GAGVSQTPSNKVTEKGKYVELRCDPISGHTALYWYRQSLGQGPEFLIYFQGTGAADDSGLPNDRFFAVRPEGSVSTLKIQRTERGDSAVYLCASSLMGTSHEQYFGPGTRLTVT.

In this sample, this clonotype turned up a few times. This chain links TRBV5-6 with TRBJ1-1; tentative D call: TRBD1 (5 bases). CDR3 length equals 12 residues. Trimming shortened V by 3 bases and J by 8 bases, and 11 bases separated the two germline ends. The germline V gene has CDR1 SGHDT and CDR2 YYEEEE. The DNA of the CDR3 is TGTGCCAGCAGCTGGGGGTTCGTCGAAGCTTTCTTT. Amino acids: CASSWGFVEAFF.

This clonotype has more than one count but fewer than ten. The V call is TRBV5-6, the J call TRBJ1-6, with D perhaps TRBD1 (6 bases). Germline V gene sequence: CDR1 SGHDT, CDR2 YYEEEE. The CDR3 has 13 amino acids. The V and J ends lost 4 bases and 11 bases respectively, with 13 bases between them. This CDR3 is CASSQGWPAPLHF. The CDR3 DNA reads TGTGCCAGCAGCCAGGGGTGGCCGGCACCCCTCCACTTT.

This chain links TRBV5-1 with TRBJ2-1; TRBD2 aligns across 7 bases. In germline, CDR1 is SGHRS, CDR2 YFSETQ. Losses at the gene ends were 2 bases for V and 6 bases for J; bases not matched to a gene: 5. The CDR3 is made up of 14 amino acids. The CDR3 DNA reads TGCGCCAGCAGCTTCCCCAGGGAGGGCAATGAGCAGTTCTTC. It translates to CASSFPREGNEQFF.

The J gene is TRBJ2-2, the V gene TRBV6-6, with 9 bases fitting TRBD1. CDR3 length equals 14 residues. Unmatched junction bases numbered 4, after V lost 6 bases and J lost 5 bases. The germline V gene encodes CDR1 MNHNY and CDR2 SVGAGI (reference sequence). In nucleotides, the CDR3 is TGTGCCAGCAGCGCCGGACAGGGGACCGGGGAGCTGTTTTTT. This gives the protein CASSAGQGTGELFF.

About this clonotype itself: It is unclear where the CDR3 begins or ends on the DNA, so no DNA is shown, and the CDR3 is as TCRdb lists it. The chain is built from TRBV6-4 and TRBJ2-2; the table's D call of TRBD1 was not tested on the DNA. Looked up from germline, CDR1 is MRHNA and CDR2 is SNTAGT. The CDR3 adds up to 24 amino acids, both ends counted. The CDR3: CASSACICVLLCQQWAAFTGELFF.

The chain recombines TRBV7-2 with TRBJ2-1; D may match TRBD1 or TRBD2 (6 bases each). Trimming removed 2 bases at V and 7 bases at J, with 9 bases between. CDR3 length: 13 amino acids. Germline CDR1 is SGHTA and CDR2 is FQGNSA. The CDR3 coding sequence is TGTGCCAGCAGCTTAACAGGGAGGAATGAGCAGTTCTTC. Translation gives CASSLTGRNEQFF. Together with reference TRBV7-2 and TRBJ2-1, the CDR3 gives the full variable domain: GAGVSQSPSNKVTEKGKDVELRCDPISGHTALYWYRQSLGQGLEFLIYFQGNSAPDKSGLPSDRFSAERTGGSVSTLTIQRTQQEDSAVYLCASSLTGRNEQFFGPGTRLTVL.

The V call is TRBV10-3, the J call TRBJ1-2, with 11 bases lining up with TRBD1. Trimming cost V 6 bases and J 7 bases; bases outside gene matches: 7. CDR1 is ENHRY and CDR2 is SYGVKD in the germline V gene. The CDR3 spans 14 residues. Written as DNA, the CDR3 is TGTGCCATCAGCCCTGGACAGGGGGCAGGTGGCTACACCTTC. Residues: CAISPGQGAGGYTF.